The T cell receptor beta chain under discussion was sequenced for a study of T cell repertoires in cytomegalovirus infection. Study summary: Signatures in public TCR beta sequences pointed to both CMV infection and matching HLA type.

The study's findings and limits: HLA-C-restricted, CMV-specific TCR beta clonotypes were dominant ex vivo. Pooled public TCR beta family frequency picked out CMV carriers with the relevant HLA.

One entry per CDR3 protein, called by TCRdb with MiXCR from the reads. The repertoire includes 290,000 or so distinct CDR3 sequences, 9.6% of them detected once, and less than 3% sits in the top ten. The sample holds a few counts of this clonotype. Its cognate antigen is unknown. J gave up 7 bases and V 6 bases, and 18 bases lay outside the gene matches. This CDR3 contains 16 residues. Germline CDR1 is SQVTM and CDR2 is ANQGSEA. This chain connects TRBV29-1 to TRBJ1-2, with 9 bases lining up with TRBD1. The sequence was collected from a human donor in good health (CMV status not recorded). Some clones in this sample may be carry-over from other donors' samples. The sequenced sample was PBMCs. CDR3 bases: TGCAGCGTCCCAGGTCCACAGGGGGCTGTCGTTGGTGGCTACACCTTC. Its translation is CSVPGPQGAVVGGYTF.